The rows below give T cell receptor beta chains drawn from one sample of a study of cytomegalovirus exposure and HLA in healthy donors. Some clones are missing from TCRdb's copy, which holds only in-frame ones; the method was immunoSEQ multiplex PCR. The data hold about 110,000 clones, with roughly 80% observed a single time. The sample taken for sequencing was PBMCs. These receptors came from a man in his 60s in good health and CMV-seronegative. Both conserved end residues are part of each CDR3. The order of the fields is D gene, V gene, clone size, J gene, CDR3 length, CDR3 protein, CDR3 DNA. A D gene is named only where the DNA matches it firmly. Clone size, where shown, is once, few, many, or a class for clones that have expanded.

TRBD1,TRBV10-3,-,TRBJ2-3,13,CAISPGQPDTQYF,TGTGCCATTAGCCCGGGACAGCCAGATACGCAGTATTTT
TRBD2,TRBV7-2,-,TRBJ2-7,15,CASILIAGGPYEQYF,TGTGCCAGCATCCTAATAGCGGGGGGACCTTACGAGCAGTACTTC
TRBD2,TRBV7-9,few,TRBJ2-1,14,CASSLGGGSNEQFF,TGTGCCAGCAGCTTAGGCGGGGGGTCGAATGAGCAGTTCTTC
TRBD1,TRBV7-3,-,TRBJ2-2,16,CASSLLTGGSTGELFF,TGTGCCAGCAGCTTACTCACAGGGGGCTCCACCGGGGAGCTGTTTTTT
-,TRBV6-5,-,TRBJ1-5,14,CASSLDSLRQPQHF,TGTGCCAGCAGTTTGGACAGTCTGAGGCAGCCCCAGCATTTT
-,TRBV6-6,few,TRBJ2-3,12,CASSPLGDTQYF,TGTGCCAGCAGTCCCCTCGGGGATACGCAGTATTTT
TRBD1,TRBV6-6,-,TRBJ2-3,15,CASSSRDRFTDTQYF,TGTGCCAGCAGTTCCCGGGACAGGTTCACAGATACGCAGTATTTT
TRBD2,TRBV28,-,TRBJ2-5,19,CASSLLRASGGTMQETQYF,TGTGCCAGCAGTTTATTAAGGGCTAGCGGGGGGACTATGCAAGAGACCCAGTACTTC
-,TRBV27,-,TRBJ2-2,14,CASSQSQGSGELFF,TGTGCCAGCAGTCAATCCCAGGGGTCCGGGGAGCTGTTTTTT
TRBD2,TRBV7-3,-,TRBJ2-1,17,CASSPGEGSGGAHEQFF,TGTGCCAGCAGCCCGGGTGAAGGTAGCGGGGGGGCGCATGAGCAGTTCTTC
TRBD1,TRBV7-3,-,TRBJ1-1,15,CASSLAGEGTGRAFF,TGTGCCAGCAGCTTGGCGGGGGAGGGGACAGGTAGAGCTTTCTTT
-,TRBV9,-,TRBJ2-7,15,CASSPTTGTIYEQYF,TGTGCCAGCAGCCCCACAACCGGGACAATCTACGAGCAGTACTTC
-,TRBV11-1,-,TRBJ2-7,13,CASSLNRNYEQYF,TGTGCCAGCAGCTTGAACAGAAACTACGAGCAGTACTTC
-,TRBV5-1,-,TRBJ1-5,14,CASSLSGKDQPQHF,TGCGCCAGCAGCTTGTCGGGGAAGGATCAGCCCCAGCATTTT
TRBD1,TRBV6-4,-,TRBJ1-2,11,CARTTGDGYTF,TGTGCCAGGACGACAGGGGATGGCTACACCTTC
TRBD1,TRBV5-4,-,TRBJ1-5,14,CASSLDRAHQPQHF,TGTGCCAGCAGCCTAGACAGGGCTCATCAGCCCCAGCATTTT
TRBD1,TRBV28,-,TRBJ1-6,14,CASSLDRVRMPLHF,TGTGCCAGCAGTCTGGACAGGGTGCGGATGCCCCTCCACTTT
TRBD2,TRBV7-7,-,TRBJ2-5,17,CASSFGAGSGGAETQYF,TGTGCCAGCAGCTTTGGAGCCGGGTCGGGGGGTGCGGAGACCCAGTACTTC
TRBD1,TRBV5-1,few,TRBJ2-6,19,CASSSGSGTGGSGANVLTF,TGCGCCAGCAGCTCGGGTTCCGGGACAGGGGGTTCTGGGGCCAACGTCCTGACTTTC
-,TRBV6-5,-,TRBJ1-5,15,CASSYTRGRGEPQHF,TGTGCCAGCAGTTACACCAGGGGAAGAGGGGAGCCCCAGCATTTT
-,TRBV7-2,-,TRBJ1-5,12,CASSYRNQPQHF,TGTGCCAGCAGCTACAGAAATCAGCCCCAGCATTTT
TRBD2,TRBV2,-,TRBJ2-5,16,CASSEDRGGYQETQYF,TGTGCCAGCAGTGAAGATCGGGGGGGCTACCAAGAGACCCAGTACTTC
TRBD1,TRBV7-9,-,TRBJ1-2,14,CASSLKEGAEGYTF,TGTGCCAGCAGCTTAAAGGAGGGGGCGGAGGGCTACACCTTC
-,TRBV5-1,-,TRBJ2-5,16,CASSLVAGGNQETQYF,TGCGCCAGCAGCTTGGTAGCAGGGGGGAACCAAGAGACCCAGTACTTC
TRBD1,TRBV27,-,TRBJ1-2,13,CASSSGTAYGYTF,TGTGCCAGCAGCTCTGGGACAGCCTATGGCTACACCTTC
-,TRBV4-2,once,TRBJ1-2,15,CASSRGGAAGYGYTF,TGTGCCAGCAGCCGAGGAGGGGCCGCAGGCTATGGCTACACCTTC
-,TRBV4-2,-,TRBJ2-1,19,CASSQRAILAGASYNEQFF,TGTGCCAGCAGCCAACGTGCAATTTTGGCGGGGGCCTCCTACAATGAGCAGTTCTTC
TRBD1,TRBV28,-,TRBJ1-1,17,CASSYSPGTGGATEAFF,TGTGCCAGCAGCTACAGTCCCGGGACAGGGGGCGCGACTGAAGCTTTCTTT